This T cell receptor beta chain is from a study of cytotoxic CD8 clonotypes in ibrutinib-treated CLL. Turning to the study itself: Response samples were taken after a median around 11 months of treatment, range 6 to 36.

TCRdb's copy holds only in-frame clones and misses some; the assay was immunoSEQ multiplex PCR. Of under 75,000 clones in the sample, less than 75% were seen once. Study-level findings and limits: The clonality rise at ibrutinib response reflected private clonotype expansion. Age-matched healthy donor levels were exceeded by baseline clonality, which tracked circulating CD8+ T-cell counts.

This clone was detected a few times. The antigen is not known. Cryopreserved PBMCs were the source of 1.5 to 2.5 micrograms of genomic DNA, which went to TCR beta libraries. The V gene lost 0 bases and the J gene lost 9 bases, with 10 bases spanning the gap. The CDR3 extends over 13 amino acids. The germline gives CDR1 SGHNT, CDR2 YYREEE (reference sequence). The V call is TRBV5-4, the J call TRBJ2-1, with D unclear. This receptor was taken from a human donor with chronic lymphocytic leukemia. The sample in question was PBMCs, obtained after 12 months of ibrutinib treatment. The CDR3: CASSLAANGEQFF. For the CDR3, the DNA is TGTGCCAGCAGCTTGGCCGCCAATGGTGAGCAGTTCTTC.